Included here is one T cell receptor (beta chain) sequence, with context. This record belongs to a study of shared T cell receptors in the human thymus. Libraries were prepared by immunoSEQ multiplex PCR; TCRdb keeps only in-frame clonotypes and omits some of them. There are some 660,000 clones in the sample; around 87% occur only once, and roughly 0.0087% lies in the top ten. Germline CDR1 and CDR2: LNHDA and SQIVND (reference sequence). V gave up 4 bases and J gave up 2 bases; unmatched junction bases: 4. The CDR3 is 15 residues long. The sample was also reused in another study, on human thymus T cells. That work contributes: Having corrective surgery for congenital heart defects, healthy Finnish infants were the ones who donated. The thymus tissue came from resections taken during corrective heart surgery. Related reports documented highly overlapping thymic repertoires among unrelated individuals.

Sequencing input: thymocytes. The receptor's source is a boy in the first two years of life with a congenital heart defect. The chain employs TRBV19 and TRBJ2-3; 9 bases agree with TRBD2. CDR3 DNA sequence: TGTGCCAGTAGTAAGCTAGCGGGGTTCACAGATACGCAGTATTTT. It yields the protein CASSKLAGFTDTQYF.